One sample yielded the 26 T cell receptor beta chains listed below, sequenced in a study of T cell repertoires in cytomegalovirus infection. For these receptors, no antigen is known. Using its own MiXCR run on the reads, TCRdb lists one record per CDR3 protein. The data hold approximately 310,000 distinct CDR3 sequences, with roughly 25% observed a single time. Source: cultured PBMCs, taken from culture after CMV antigen stimulation. Source of these receptors: a human donor in good health (CMV status not recorded). Some clones in this sample may be carry-over from other donors' samples.

This clonotype has only a few counts. The CDR3 loop reads CSVKPGLAGRNEQFF. In DNA form, the CDR3 reads TGCAGCGTTAAGCCGGGACTAGCGGGGCGGAATGAGCAGTTCTTC. This chain links TRBV29-1 with TRBJ2-1, with 13 bases lining up with TRBD2. Germline CDR1 SQVTM, CDR2 ANQGSEA. The trim removed 5 bases at V and 7 bases at J, leaving 8 bases unmatched. The CDR3 consists of 15 residues.

This rearrangement joins TRBV7-2 to TRBJ2-4, with 8 positions matching TRBD2. The CDR3 has 16 residues. The ends lost 6 bases at V and 0 bases at J; junction bases unmatched: 7. The germline V gene encodes CDR1 SGHTA and CDR2 FQGNSA. CDR3 coding DNA: TGTGCCAGCAGGCCAACTAGCGGACTAGCCAAAAACATTCAGTACTTC. Amino acid sequence: CASRPTSGLAKNIQYF.

This clonotype turned up a few times. The chain combines TRBV4-1 with TRBJ2-1, with D hard to call. V was trimmed by 0 bases and J by 7 bases, leaving 19 bases between them. There are 17 residues in the CDR3. Germline CDR1 MGHRA, CDR2 YSYEKL. As DNA, the CDR3 is TGCGCCAGCAGCCAAGAAATCGGCACTTCGTCGGTTAATGAGCAGTTCTTC. Translating it yields CASSQEIGTSSVNEQFF.

This clonotype was observed at least ten times. The chain recombines TRBV7-6 with TRBJ2-1, with 13 bases matching TRBD2. The CDR3 extends over 17 amino acids. Germline V gives CDR1 SGHVS, CDR2 FNYEAQ. Trimming removed 5 bases from V and 4 bases from J; junction bases left unmatched: 8. CDR3 in DNA: TGTGCCAGCAGCCGGACTAGCGGGAGAGGCGGATACAATGAGCAGTTCTTC. Translation: CASSRTSGRGGYNEQFF.

This clonotype was seen at least ten times. V and J are TRBV11-2 and TRBJ2-5; a weak D match, TRBD1 (6 bases). The germline CDR1 and CDR2 sequences are SGHAT and FQNNGV. This CDR3 is built from 15 residues. The V gene lost 5 bases and the J gene lost 0 bases, with 13 bases spanning the gap. The CDR3 loop reads CASSLRTDYQETQYF. The CDR3 DNA is TGTGCCAGCAGCCTGCGGACAGATTACCAAGAGACCCAGTACTTC.

This clonotype was counted between two and nine times. The gene calls are TRBV20-1 and TRBJ2-5, with no clear D. Trimming took off 3 bases at V and 8 bases at J, with 13 bases between the two ends. The CDR3 extends over 12 amino acids. The germline gives CDR1 DFQATT, CDR2 SNEGSKA (reference sequence). DNA of the CDR3: TGCAGTGCTAGTCAGGCTCCGCCTACCCAGTACTTC. It is translated as CSASQAPPTQYF.

This clonotype was recorded a few times. The chain carries TRBV4-3 and TRBJ2-1, with D maybe TRBD2 (6 bases). The CDR3 consists of 16 residues. The V gene's germline CDR1 is LGHNA and CDR2 YSLEER. V lost 0 bases and J 5 bases, leaving 14 bases between the germline ends. CDR3 sequence reads: CASSQDLSLANNEQFF. In nucleotides, the CDR3 is TGCGCCAGCAGCCAAGATCTGAGTCTAGCGAACAATGAGCAGTTCTTC.

The CDR3 DNA reads as TGTGCCAGTAGTATAGGACCTAACTACGAGCAGTACGTC. It codes for CASSIGPNYEQYV. V usage is TRBV19 and J usage is TRBJ2-7, with D uncertain. V was trimmed by 1 base and J by 3 bases, leaving 7 bases between them. CDR3 length: 13 amino acids. CDR1 is LNHDA and CDR2 is SQIVND in the germline V gene (reference sequence).

At least ten counts were recorded for this clonotype. The rearrangement joins TRBV11-2 to TRBJ2-3; 12 bases agree with TRBD2. In germline, CDR1 is SGHAT, CDR2 FQNNGV. The junction had 3 bases not matched to a gene; V was cut back by 5 bases and J by 0 bases. The CDR3 sequence is 16 residues long. The CDR3 DNA follows: TGTGCCAGCAGCCCAGGGACTAGCGGGAGCACAGATACGCAGTATTTT. Amino acids: CASSPGTSGSTDTQYF. Together with reference TRBV11-2 and TRBJ2-3, the CDR3 gives the full variable domain: EAGVAQSPRYKIIEKRQSVAFWCNPISGHATLYWYQQILGQGPKLLIQFQNNGVVDDSQLPKDRFSAERLKGVDSTLKIQPAKLEDSAVYLCASSPGTSGSTDTQYFGPGTRLTVL.

The table lists this clonotype with many counts. V gene TRBV7-2 combines with J gene TRBJ2-1; TRBD2 aligns across 8 bases. After removal of 5 bases from V and 4 bases from J, the junction contained 7 bases not matched to a gene. The CDR3 runs 15 residues. Germline CDR1 reads SGHTA; CDR2 reads FQGNSA. CDR3 coding DNA: TGTGCCAGCAGCCCCTACAGCGGGAGTTACAATGAGCAGTTCTTC. It is translated as CASSPYSGSYNEQFF.

This clonotype has a handful of counts. This chain connects TRBV2 to TRBJ1-1; D unresolved. V lost 2 bases and J lost 9, with 10 bases in between. The CDR3 spans 12 residues. Germline CDR1 and CDR2: SNHLY and FYNNEI. CDR3 nucleotides: TGTGCCAGCAGTGAAAGGCGGTTTAAAGCTTTCTTT. It is translated as CASSERRFKAFF.

Only a few counts were recorded for this clonotype. The chain uses TRBV5-1 and TRBJ2-3, with 15 bases identical to TRBD2. Losses at the gene ends were 4 bases for V and 0 bases for J; bases not matched to a gene: 12. CDR1 and CDR2 (germline): SGHRS, YFSETQ. CDR3 size: 20 residues. CDR3 amino acids: CASSPGLAGGPLTSTDTQYF. In DNA, the CDR3 is TGCGCCAGCAGCCCGGGACTAGCGGGAGGACCCCTTACCAGCACAGATACGCAGTATTTT. Together with reference TRBV5-1 and TRBJ2-3, the CDR3 gives the full variable domain: KAGVTQTPRYLIKTRGQQVTLSCSPISGHRSVSWYQQTPGQGLQFLFEYFSETQRNKGNFPGRFSGRQFSNSRSEMNVSTLELGDSALYLCASSPGLAGGPLTSTDTQYFGPGTRLTVL.

This clonotype was recorded at least ten times. This rearrangement joins TRBV28 to TRBJ1-3; TRBD1 is a possible D gene (5 bases). CDR1 MDHEN and CDR2 SYDVKM come from the germline V gene. The CDR3 is made up of 16 amino acids. V gave up 4 bases and J gave up 2 bases, with 15 bases separating them. The CDR3 protein is CASSSPQGAPGNTIYF. The CDR3 bases are TGTGCCAGCAGTTCACCGCAAGGGGCGCCTGGAAACACCATATATTTT.

The genes are TRBV12-3 or TRBV12-4 and TRBJ2-1, with TRBD2 matching over 12 bases. This CDR3 has 17 residues. J lost 2 bases, V lost 5 bases, and 7 bases had no gene match. The CDR3 region is CASSLRLAGVAYNEQFF. CDR3 nucleotides: TGTGCCAGCAGTCTGCGACTAGCGGGAGTCGCCTACAATGAGCAGTTCTTC.

The chain recombines TRBV6-5 with TRBJ2-2; D not certain. This CDR3 contains 15 residues. The V end was cut by 8 bases, the J end by 8 bases, with 21 bases between. Germline CDR1 and CDR2: MNHEY and SVGAGI. This CDR3 reads CASCRTGLGSGELFF. The CDR3 DNA reads TGTGCCAGCTGCCGGACCGGGCTCGGGTCGGGGGAGCTGTTTTTT.

This clonotype was observed a handful of times. For the CDR3, the DNA is TGTGCCAGCAGCTTAGTGGGCACCGACTACAATGAGCAGTTCTTC. This translates into CASSLVGTDYNEQFF. The chain combines TRBV11-3 with TRBJ2-1, with D unresolved. This CDR3 has 15 residues. Germline loops: CDR1 SGHNT, CDR2 YENEEA. V was clipped by 1 base and J by 3 bases, with 10 bases between them.

This clonotype was counted ten times or more. The chain employs TRBV12-3 or TRBV12-4 and TRBJ2-1; weak D call: TRBD2 (6 bases). This CDR3 has 15 residues. V dropped 5 bases and J dropped 3 bases, with 14 bases sitting between them. The CDR3 nucleotides are TGTGCCAGCAGTCCCGGGACTGGTTTCTACAATGAGCAGTTCTTC. It specifies CASSPGTGFYNEQFF.

This clonotype has more than one count but fewer than ten. This chain uses TRBV19 with TRBJ2-5; 8 bases line up with TRBD2. The J segment lost 3 bases and the V segment lost 3 bases, leaving 9 bases of the junction unmatched. From germline, CDR1 is LNHDA and CDR2 SQIVND (reference sequence). The CDR3 is 16 amino acids. The CDR3 loop is CASSIREGWGKETQYF. The CDR3 region has the DNA TGTGCCAGTAGTATCCGGGAGGGCTGGGGAAAAGAGACCCAGTACTTC.

This clonotype was seen repeatedly, ten times or more. Written as DNA, the CDR3 is TGTGCCAGCAGCCCCGTTCACGGGGGTACCTACAATGAGCAGTTCTTC. Translation gives CASSPVHGGTYNEQFF. V is TRBV7-2 and J is TRBJ2-1; TRBD2 might be the D (6 bases). The CDR3 has 16 residues. The V and J ends lost 5 bases and 2 bases respectively, with 16 bases between them. The germline gives CDR1 SGHTA, CDR2 FQGNSA.

The gene calls are TRBV6-2 or TRBV6-3 and TRBJ2-7; perhaps TRBD1 as D (6 bases). V was shortened by 6 bases and J by 3 bases, with 24 bases between the two germline ends. CDR1 and CDR2 from the germline V gene are MNHEY and SVGEGT. CDR3 size: 17 residues. CDR3: CASSAPRYRVDHYEQYF. The CDR3 region has the DNA TGTGCCAGCAGCGCTCCCCGGTACAGGGTGGACCACTACGAGCAGTACTTC.

V is TRBV28 and J is TRBJ2-2; no reliable D call. V was cut by 2 bases and J by 4 bases, with 8 bases left in between. The CDR3 runs 14 residues. CDR1 MDHEN and CDR2 SYDVKM come from the germline V gene. The chain's CDR3 is CASSLKRATGELFF. Written as DNA, the CDR3 is TGTGCCAGCAGTTTAAAGCGAGCCACCGGGGAGCTGTTTTTT.

The chain carries TRBV27 and TRBJ1-5; perhaps TRBD1 as D (6 bases). Per the germline V gene, CDR1 is MNHEY and CDR2 is SMNVEV (reference sequence). The germline V and J ends were trimmed by 5 bases and 7 bases, with 15 bases remaining between them. The CDR3 length is 14 residues. The CDR3 protein is CASSQIQGYQPQHF. CDR3 nucleotides: TGTGCCAGCAGTCAAATACAGGGTTACCAGCCCCAGCATTTT.

Many counts were recorded for this clonotype. CDR3 loop: CASSLGGGEVPQYF. CDR3 sequence (DNA): TGTGCCAGCAGCTTAGGAGGGGGAGAAGTGCCCCAGTACTTC. This sequence joins TRBV7-2 and TRBJ2-5, with D possibly being TRBD1 (6 bases). Per germline, CDR1 SGHTA and CDR2 FQGNSA. The germline V and J ends were trimmed by 1 base and 9 bases, with 15 bases remaining between them. The CDR3 has 14 residues.

This clonotype has more than one count but fewer than ten. The chain employs TRBV28 and TRBJ2-1, with 9 bases aligning to TRBD2. The CDR3 is made up of 19 amino acids. Trimming at V came to 4 bases and at J to 0 bases, leaving 13 bases not matched to a gene. CDR1 is MDHEN and CDR2 is SYDVKM in the germline V gene. CDR3 sequence reads: CASSSNSGRTSPSYNEQFF. Here the CDR3 DNA reads TGTGCCAGCAGTTCTAATAGCGGGAGAACGAGCCCCTCCTACAATGAGCAGTTCTTC. The whole variable domain, filled in from reference TRBV28 and TRBJ2-1, reads DVKVTQSSRYLVKRTGEKVFLECVQDMDHENMFWYRQDPGLGLRLIYFSYDVKMKEKGDIPEGYSVSREKKERFSLILESASTNQTSMYLCASSSNSGRTSPSYNEQFFGPGTRLTVL.

This clonotype was seen a handful of times. The rearrangement uses TRBV6-2 or TRBV6-3 and TRBJ1-5, with D possibly TRBD1 on 5 matching bases. The CDR3 runs 16 residues. V lost 2 bases, J lost 4 bases, and 15 bases lay in between. The germline CDR1 and CDR2 sequences are MNHEY and SVGEGT. The CDR3 DNA is TGTGCCAGCAGTTACCCCGCGGGGGAATGGAATCAGCCCCAGCATTTT. Translation gives CASSYPAGEWNQPQHF.

The chain couples TRBV29-1 to TRBJ1-2, with 8 bases lining up with TRBD1. The germline gives CDR1 SQVTM, CDR2 ANQGSEA. J lost 7 bases, V lost 7 bases, and 11 bases had no gene match. This CDR3 region has 13 residues. Here the CDR3 reads CSARQGSTGGYTF. In nucleotides, the CDR3 is TGCAGCGCCCGACAGGGGTCTACGGGTGGCTACACCTTC.